Sequencing of this T cell receptor (beta chain) was carried out in a study of blood T cell repertoires in COVID-19. This clone was detected only once. Libraries were prepared by immunoSEQ multiplex PCR; TCRdb keeps only in-frame clonotypes and omits some of them. Of just under 150,000 clones listed, approximately 90% were seen once; the top ten hold just under 0.95%. V was trimmed by 3 bases and J by 1 base, leaving 10 bases between them. Germline V gives CDR1 MNHNS, CDR2 SASEGT. The CDR3 length is 14 residues. The TCR was taken from a woman aged 50 to 65 with acute or convalescent COVID-19. Material for sequencing was peripheral blood. V gene TRBV6-1 combines with J gene TRBJ2-7; a possible D gene is TRBD1 (5 bases). In DNA form, the CDR3 reads TGTGCCAGCAGTGACAGGGTTGTATCCTACGAGCAGTACTTC. Its protein product is CASSDRVVSYEQYF.